This TCR beta chain emerged from a study of Tregs in tolerant kidney transplant recipients. Study observations and caveats: Expanding Tregs on activated donor B cells appeared to best identify donor-specific TCRbeta clones.

To note about this clone: What it binds is not known.

Unstimulated regulatory T cells (CD4+CD25+CD127-), CD4+CD25- non-regulatory cells, CD4 and CD8 cells were FACS-sorted from thawed PBMCs. This table comes from immunoSEQ multiplex PCR, and its TCRdb copy is limited to in-frame clones, with some not included. This table has roughly 250,000 clones, around 82% appearing once. The receptor comes from a human donor in good health. Sequencing was carried out using CD4+ T cells from blood.

CDR3 coding DNA: TGTGCCAGCACCGGGACTAGCGAAGAGACCCAGTACTTC. This sequence encodes CASTGTSEETQYF. The gene calls are TRBV6-5 and TRBJ2-5, with 10 bases aligning to TRBD2. J lost 3 bases, V lost 7 bases, and 2 bases had no gene match. The CDR3 contains 13 residues. Germline V gene sequence: CDR1 MNHEY, CDR2 SVGAGI.